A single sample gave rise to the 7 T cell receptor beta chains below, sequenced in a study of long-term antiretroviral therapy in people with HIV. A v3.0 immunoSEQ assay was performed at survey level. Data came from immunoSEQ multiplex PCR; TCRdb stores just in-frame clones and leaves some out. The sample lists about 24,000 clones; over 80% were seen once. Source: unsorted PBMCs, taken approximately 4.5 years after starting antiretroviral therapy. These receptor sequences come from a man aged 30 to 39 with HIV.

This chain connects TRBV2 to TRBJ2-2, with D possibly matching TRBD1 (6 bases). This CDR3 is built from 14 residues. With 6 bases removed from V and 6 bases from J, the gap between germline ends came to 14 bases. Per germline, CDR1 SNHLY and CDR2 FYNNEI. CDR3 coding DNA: TGTGCCAGCAGACGGGACACAACAGCCGGGGAGCTGTTTTTT. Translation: CASRRDTTAGELFF.

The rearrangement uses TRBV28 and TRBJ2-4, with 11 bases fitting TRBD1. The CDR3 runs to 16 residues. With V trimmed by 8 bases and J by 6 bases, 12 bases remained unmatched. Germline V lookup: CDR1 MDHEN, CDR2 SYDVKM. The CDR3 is CASFPMDRGHGNIQYF. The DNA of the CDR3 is TGTGCCAGCTTCCCTATGGACAGGGGGCACGGAAACATTCAGTACTTC.

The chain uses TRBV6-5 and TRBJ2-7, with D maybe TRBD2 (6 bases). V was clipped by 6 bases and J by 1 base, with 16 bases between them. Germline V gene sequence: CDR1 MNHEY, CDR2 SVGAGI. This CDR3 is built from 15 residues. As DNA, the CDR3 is TGTGCCAGCAGGAGGGTCGGGAGTCGGTCCTACGAGCAGTACTTC. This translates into CASRRVGSRSYEQYF.

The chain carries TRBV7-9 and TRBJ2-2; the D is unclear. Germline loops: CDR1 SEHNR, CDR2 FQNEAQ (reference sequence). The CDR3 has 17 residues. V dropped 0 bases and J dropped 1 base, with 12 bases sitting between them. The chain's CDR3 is CASSLAPRLLNTGELFF. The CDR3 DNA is TGTGCCAGCAGCTTAGCGCCCAGATTATTGAACACCGGGGAGCTGTTTTTT.

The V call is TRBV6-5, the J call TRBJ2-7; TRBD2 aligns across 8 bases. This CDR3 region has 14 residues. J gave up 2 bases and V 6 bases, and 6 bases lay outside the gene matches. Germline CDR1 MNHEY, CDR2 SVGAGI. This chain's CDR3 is CASRFSGVTYEQYF. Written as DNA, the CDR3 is TGTGCCAGCAGATTTAGCGGGGTCACCTACGAGCAGTACTTC.

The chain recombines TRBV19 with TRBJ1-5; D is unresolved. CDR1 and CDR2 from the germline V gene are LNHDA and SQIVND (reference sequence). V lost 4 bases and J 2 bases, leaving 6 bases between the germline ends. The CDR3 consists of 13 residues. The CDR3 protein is CASSKSRNQPQHF. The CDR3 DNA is TGTGCCAGTAGTAAATCACGCAATCAGCCCCAGCATTTT.

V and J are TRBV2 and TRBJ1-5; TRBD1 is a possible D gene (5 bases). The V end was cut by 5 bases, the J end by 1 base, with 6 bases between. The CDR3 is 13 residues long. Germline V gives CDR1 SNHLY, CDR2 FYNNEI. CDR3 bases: TGTGCCAGCAGTCGGGACAGCAATCAGCCCCAGCATTTT. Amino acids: CASSRDSNQPQHF. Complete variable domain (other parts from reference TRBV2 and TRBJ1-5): EPEVTQTPSHQVTQMGQEVILRCVPISNHLYFYWYRQILGQKVEFLVSFYNNEISEKSEIFDDQFSVERPDGSNFTLKIRSTKLEDSAMYFCASSRDSNQPQHFGDGTRLSIL.